A single sample gave rise to the 20 T cell receptor beta chains below, sequenced in a study of PD-L1 blockade in urothelial cancer (dated by TCRdb to the late 2010s). Receptor libraries were prepared by the immunoSEQ multiplex PCR assay. Not all clones reach the TCRdb copy of this immuneACCESS table, which keeps in-frame sequences only. Checked studies attribute under half of the gap to unresolved V genes and leave the rest unexplained. For this sample the table gives under 40,000 clones, of which about 89% were detected only once. Around 1.8% of the sample goes to the ten largest clones. The sequencing used PBMCs, collected around atezolizumab (anti-PD-L1) treatment. These receptors were taken from a man in his sixties with urothelial cancer.

V and J are TRBV19 and TRBJ1-5; tentative D call: TRBD1 (5 bases). The germline V gene encodes CDR1 LNHDA and CDR2 SQIVND (reference sequence). The CDR3 is made up of 17 amino acids. V was pared by 9 bases and J by 1 base, with 22 bases between. Here the CDR3 reads CASRRGGGIGSNQPQHF. CDR3 DNA sequence: TGTGCCAGCAGGCGGGGGGGAGGGATTGGAAGCAATCAGCCCCAGCATTTT.

The V and J genes are TRBV6-5 and TRBJ1-2; 7 nucleotides line up with TRBD1. The germline V gene has CDR1 MNHEY and CDR2 SVGAGI. The V and J ends lost 4 bases and 5 bases, in that order; junction bases with no gene match: 4. The CDR3 is 13 residues long. As DNA, the CDR3 is TGTGCCAGCAGTTTAACAGGGGCTTATGGCTACACCTTC. Translated, it gives CASSLTGAYGYTF.

CDR3 in DNA: TGTGCCAGCAGTTCGGGGACAGGGATGAGCTCCTACAATGAGCAGTTCTTC. It codes for CASSSGTGMSSYNEQFF. This chain connects TRBV28 to TRBJ2-1; 9 bases match TRBD1. CDR1 is MDHEN and CDR2 is SYDVKM in the germline V gene. The CDR3 sequence is 17 residues long. J was trimmed by 0 bases and V by 4 bases; bases with no gene match: 7.

In this sample, this clone turned up a few times. This chain connects TRBV7-8 to TRBJ1-2, with TRBD1 identical over 7 bases. The length of the CDR3 is 13 residues. Germline V lookup: CDR1 SGHVS, CDR2 FQNEAQ. After removal of 5 bases from V and 2 bases from J, the junction contained 2 bases not matched to a gene. CDR3 loop: CASSPGQNYGYTF. The CDR3, as DNA: TGTGCCAGCAGCCCGGGACAGAACTATGGCTACACCTTC.

V and J are TRBV18 and TRBJ1-3, with 11 bases fitting TRBD1. V lost 0 bases and J lost 2; bases outside the gene matches: 0. Per the germline V gene, CDR1 is KGHSH and CDR2 is LQKENI. The CDR3 has 16 residues. CDR3 residues: CASSPPGQGAGNTIYF. CDR3 coding DNA: TGTGCCAGCTCACCACCGGGACAGGGGGCTGGAAACACCATATATTTT. Full variable domain (remainder filled in from reference TRBV18 and TRBJ1-3): NAGVMQNPRHLVRRRGQEARLRCSPMKGHSHVYWYRQLPEEGLKFMVYLQKENIIDESGMPKERFSAEFPKEGPSILRIQQVVRGDSAAYFCASSPPGQGAGNTIYFGEGSWLTVV.

A single count supports this clone. V gene TRBV6-6 combines with J gene TRBJ2-3; 7 nucleotides agree with TRBD1. J gave up 0 bases and V 5 bases, and 5 bases lay outside the gene matches. The germline gives CDR1 MNHNY, CDR2 SVGAGI (reference sequence). CDR3 length equals 15 residues. Here the CDR3 reads CASSTRTGSTDTQYF. In DNA, the CDR3 is TGTGCCAGCAGTACCCGGACAGGAAGCACAGATACGCAGTATTTT.

The sample holds one count of this clone. The chain employs TRBV28 and TRBJ2-1; 12 bases map to TRBD1. Trimming at V came to 4 bases and at J to 8 bases, leaving 6 bases not matched to a gene. This CDR3 comprises 15 residues. Germline-derived CDR1 and CDR2 are MDHEN and SYDVKM. The CDR3 reads CASSSSGTGGHEQFF. Written as DNA, the CDR3 is TGTGCCAGCAGTTCGTCCGGGACAGGGGGCCATGAGCAGTTCTTC.

J is TRBJ2-7 and V is TRBV5-5; 10 bases are shared with TRBD1. Trimming removed 2 bases from V and 5 bases from J; junction bases left unmatched: 10. This CDR3 region has 16 residues. Germline lookup yields CDR1 SGHKS and CDR2 YYEKEE (reference sequence). The CDR3 DNA follows: TGTGCCAGCAGCTTTATCCCGGGACAGGGGAAAGACGAGCAGTACTTC. Its translation is CASSFIPGQGKDEQYF.

This chain links TRBV7-9 with TRBJ1-2; no firm D call. This CDR3 region has 14 residues. CDR1 SEHNR and CDR2 FQNEAQ come from the germline V gene (reference sequence). V shed 2 bases and J shed 3 bases, with 10 bases lying between them. CDR3 DNA: TGTGCCAGCAGCTTAACGGGTAACGACTATGGCTACACCTTC. It codes for CASSLTGNDYGYTF.

This clone came up once. The V gene is TRBV11-3, the J gene TRBJ2-2, with D possibly being TRBD1 (5 bases). The CDR3 runs 14 residues. Germline CDR1 is SGHNT and CDR2 is YENEEA. V lost 5 bases and J 0 bases, leaving 7 bases between the germline ends. CDR3 DNA sequence: TGTGCCAGCAGCATACAGGCGAACACCGGGGAGCTGTTTTTT. This sequence encodes CASSIQANTGELFF.

The chain recombines TRBV6-5 with TRBJ2-7; no definite D call. The V and J ends lost 0 bases and 3 bases respectively, with 12 bases between them. Germline CDR1 reads MNHEY; CDR2 reads SVGAGI. The CDR3 spans 15 residues. CDR3 nucleotide sequence: TGTGCCAGCAGTTACTCAGCCTCACCGCTCTACGAGCAGTACTTC. It encodes CASSYSASPLYEQYF.

The CDR3: CASSLTGLAGRVTGELFF. CDR3 bases: TGCGCCAGCAGCTTAACCGGACTAGCGGGGAGGGTCACCGGGGAGCTGTTTTTT. V is TRBV5-1 and J is TRBJ2-2, with 12 bases lining up with TRBD2. Unmatched junction bases numbered 9, after V lost 2 bases and J lost 4 bases. CDR1 and CDR2 (germline): SGHRS, YFSETQ. The CDR3 has 18 residues.

The CDR3 sequence is CASSGLAGGYNEQFF. The CDR3 DNA is TGTGCCAGCAGTGGGCTAGCGGGAGGCTACAATGAGCAGTTCTTC. The gene calls are TRBV2 and TRBJ2-1; TRBD2 agrees at 11 bases. V dropped 4 bases and J dropped 3; count of bases not matched to a gene: 2. The CDR3 length is 15 residues. CDR1 SNHLY and CDR2 FYNNEI come from the germline V gene. The full variable domain, with the rest looked up from reference TRBV2 and TRBJ2-1, is EPEVTQTPSHQVTQMGQEVILRCVPISNHLYFYWYRQILGQKVEFLVSFYNNEISEKSEIFDDQFSVERPDGSNFTLKIRSTKLEDSAMYFCASSGLAGGYNEQFFGPGTRLTVL.

The rearrangement links TRBV11-3 to TRBJ2-7, with 9 positions matching TRBD2. The CDR3 covers 15 residues. Per the germline V gene, CDR1 is SGHNT and CDR2 is YENEEA. Trimming cost V 3 bases and J 3 bases; bases outside gene matches: 6. This CDR3 is CASSLLAGVGYEQYF. For the CDR3, the DNA is TGTGCCAGCAGCTTGTTAGCGGGGGTGGGCTACGAGCAGTACTTC.

This chain connects TRBV4-1 to TRBJ2-2, with TRBD2 matching 7 bases. J lost 3 bases, V lost 0 bases, and 7 bases had no gene match. The CDR3 covers 17 residues. From germline, CDR1 is MGHRA and CDR2 YSYEKL. CDR3 in amino acids: CASSQDRGEVDTGELFF. CDR3 sequence (DNA): TGCGCCAGCAGCCAAGATCGGGGGGAGGTAGACACCGGGGAGCTGTTTTTT.

This rearrangement joins TRBV5-1 to TRBJ2-1, with TRBD2 identical over 8 bases. Germline V CDR1 and CDR2: SGHRS, YFSETQ. The junction had 11 bases not matched to a gene; V was cut back by 2 bases and J by 7 bases. CDR3 length: 16 residues. The CDR3 DNA sequence: TGCGCCAGCAGCTTAAGCGGGGGAAGTGGTGGAAATGAGCAGTTCTTC. Amino acids: CASSLSGGSGGNEQFF. Complete variable domain (other parts from reference TRBV5-1 and TRBJ2-1): KAGVTQTPRYLIKTRGQQVTLSCSPISGHRSVSWYQQTPGQGLQFLFEYFSETQRNKGNFPGRFSGRQFSNSRSEMNVSTLELGDSALYLCASSLSGGSGGNEQFFGPGTRLTVL.

The gene calls are TRBV7-9 and TRBJ2-7, with TRBD1 matching 10 bases. Trimming at V came to 1 base and at J to 4 bases, leaving 4 bases not matched to a gene. The CDR3 sequence is 15 residues long. Germline loops: CDR1 SEHNR, CDR2 FQNEAQ (reference sequence). The CDR3 is CASSLGQGARYEQYF. CDR3 sequence (DNA): TGTGCCAGCAGCTTAGGACAGGGGGCGCGTTACGAGCAGTACTTC. The full variable domain, completed using reference TRBV7-9 and TRBJ2-7, is DTGVSQNPRHKITKRGQNVTFRCDPISEHNRLYWYRQTLGQGPEFLTYFQNEAQLEKSRLLSDRFSAERPKGSFSTLEIQRTEQGDSAMYLCASSLGQGARYEQYFGPGTRLTVT.

The chain couples TRBV7-2 to TRBJ1-6, with D hard to call. The CDR3 has 16 residues. CDR1 SGHTA and CDR2 FQGNSA come from the germline V gene. V shed 1 base and J shed 4 bases, with 11 bases lying between them. CDR3 bases: TGTGCCAGCAGCTTAGGATCGGGAGAATATAATTCACCCCTCCACTTT. Protein product: CASSLGSGEYNSPLHF. The whole variable domain, filled in from reference TRBV7-2 and TRBJ1-6, reads GAGVSQSPSNKVTEKGKDVELRCDPISGHTALYWYRQSLGQGLEFLIYFQGNSAPDKSGLPSDRFSAERTGGSVSTLTIQRTQQEDSAVYLCASSLGSGEYNSPLHFGNGTRLTVT.

This sequence joins TRBV19 and TRBJ2-1; perhaps TRBD2 as D (5 bases). Between the trimmed V and J ends, which lost 1 base and 12 bases, there was a span of 10 bases. CDR3 length: 12 residues. CDR1 and CDR2 (germline): LNHDA, SQIVND (reference sequence). As DNA, the CDR3 is TGTGCCAGTAGTATAGGACGGGCGGGGCAGTTCTTC. This encodes CASSIGRAGQFF.

The chain uses TRBV19 and TRBJ2-7; tentative D call: TRBD1 (7 bases). This CDR3 is built from 12 residues. CDR1 is LNHDA, CDR2 SQIVND, per germline (reference sequence). V was clipped by 6 bases and J by 5 bases, with 11 bases between them. The CDR3 region has the DNA TGTGCCAGTAGACAGGGGAGGAACGAGCAGTACTTC. Its translation: CASRQGRNEQYF.